Following are 17 T cell receptor beta chains from one sample sequenced in a study of regulatory T cells in long-lasting Graves disease. Time point of the sample: newly diagnosed GD, antithyroid drugs for less than 3 months. PBMCs were the source of the RNA used for TCR sequencing. Arm-PCR of CDR3 regions with iRepertoire HTBI primers generated TCR beta libraries. TCRdb passed the multiplex PCR reads through MiXCR, listing each CDR3 protein once. The sample records around 500,000 distinct CDR3 sequences, about 16% being singletons. The sample also formed part of further work on T cells in Graves' hyperthyroidism and ophthalmopathy.

Material: peripheral blood mononuclear cells (PBMCs), obtained at new diagnosis, from a patient treated with antithyroid drugs. The receptors originated from a woman aged 40 to 65 with Graves disease.

V usage is TRBV6-6 and J usage is TRBJ2-2; D not certain. The CDR3 is made up of 16 amino acids. V was pared by 0 bases and J by 2 bases, with 10 bases between. Germline assignment: CDR1 MNHNY and CDR2 SVGAGI (reference sequence). The CDR3 DNA reads TGTGCCAGCAGTTACTCGAGCTGGATCAACACCGGGGAGCTGTTTTTT. Its protein is CASSYSSWINTGELFF.

This clonotype appeared many times. The chain is built from TRBV2 and TRBJ1-1; 7 bases align to TRBD1. V shed 10 bases and J 5 bases; nucleotides not matched to a gene: 7. The V gene's germline CDR1 is SNHLY and CDR2 FYNNEI. The CDR3 is made up of 12 amino acids. The CDR3 sequence: CAMSQGGTEAFF. Written as DNA, the CDR3 is TGTGCCATGTCTCAGGGGGGGACTGAAGCTTTCTTT.

This clonotype was observed at least ten times. The rearrangement joins TRBV7-6 to TRBJ1-5; D call uncertain. Germline lookup yields CDR1 SGHVS and CDR2 FNYEAQ. This CDR3 is 12 amino acids long. Trimming shortened V by 5 bases and J by 1 base, and 3 bases separated the two germline ends. The CDR3 DNA reads as TGTGCCAGCAGCGCAAGCAATCAGCCCCAGCATTTT. This encodes CASSASNQPQHF.

The chain links TRBV6-1 to TRBJ1-2; D is unresolved. Trimming removed 6 bases at V and 4 bases at J, with 9 bases between. The CDR3 totals 12 residues. Germline V CDR1 and CDR2: MNHNS, SASEGT. The CDR3 DNA follows: TGTGCCAGCAGAACGGCGATCTATGGCTACACCTTC. It codes for CASRTAIYGYTF.

This chain links TRBV3-1 with TRBJ2-1, with TRBD2 matching over 9 bases. Germline CDR1 and CDR2: LGHDT and YNNKEL (reference sequence). The CDR3 is 15 residues long. Trimming cost V 5 bases and J 5 bases; bases outside gene matches: 7. This CDR3 reads CASSNLAGADNEQFF. CDR3 in DNA: TGTGCCAGCAGCAACTTAGCGGGGGCCGACAATGAGCAGTTCTTC.

As to this clonotype: The CDR3 carries no conserved terminal phenylalanine or tryptophan, so it likely arises from a read error. The chain has TRBV5-1 and TRBJ1-2; D possibly corresponds to TRBD1 (6 bases). Deletions cut 2 bases from V and 3 bases from J, with 14 bases between. Germline loops: CDR1 SGHRS, CDR2 YFSETQ. The length of the CDR3 is 15 residues. The CDR3 sequence is CASSFDRDIYYGYTL. The CDR3 DNA sequence: TGCGCCAGCAGCTTTGATCGGGACATCTACTATGGCTACACCCTC.

The chain carries TRBV19 and TRBJ2-5; tentatively, D is TRBD1 (5 bases). Germline V CDR1 and CDR2: LNHDA, SQIVND (reference sequence). The CDR3 spans 17 residues. The V and J ends lost 2 bases and 2 bases respectively, with 18 bases between them. The CDR3 protein is CASSIRGSSAEQETQYF. CDR3 nucleotide sequence: TGTGCCAGTAGTATAAGGGGATCGTCTGCAGAACAAGAGACCCAGTACTTC.

V usage is TRBV6-1 and J usage is TRBJ1-5; D ambiguous. The length of the CDR3 is 14 residues. Looked up from germline, CDR1 is MNHNS and CDR2 is SASEGT. V lost 8 bases, J lost 3 bases, and 14 bases lay in between. The CDR3 DNA sequence: TGTGCCAGCCGCGGGGAGGGCGTCAATCAGCCCCAGCATTTT. As protein: CASRGEGVNQPQHF.

This clonotype was found many times. The chain has TRBV6-1 and TRBJ1-2; D possibly corresponds to TRBD1 (6 bases). The V gene lost 4 bases and the J gene lost 2 bases, with 23 bases spanning the gap. The CDR3 loop spans 18 amino acids. The germline gives CDR1 MNHNS, CDR2 SASEGT. For the CDR3, the DNA is TGTGCCAGCAGTGTACGAAGCACGGGGGCGTCTATGAACTATGGCTACACCTTC. Its protein is CASSVRSTGASMNYGYTF.

This chain links TRBV4-1 with TRBJ2-3; D is uncertain. Deletions cut 0 bases from V and 11 bases from J, with 12 bases between. Per germline, CDR1 MGHRA and CDR2 YSYEKL. The length of the CDR3 is 13 residues. CDR3 nucleotides: TGCGCCAGCAGCCAAGATTGGACCCGTGGGCAGTATTTT. Amino acid sequence: CASSQDWTRGQYF.

At least ten counts were recorded for this clonotype. CDR3 region: CATEGNSSTDTQYF. CDR3 sequence (DNA): TGTGCCACCGAGGGAAACTCTAGCACAGATACGCAGTATTTT. V usage is TRBV10-3 and J usage is TRBJ2-3; TRBD2 might be the D (5 bases). The CDR3 length is 14 residues. Looked up from germline, CDR1 is ENHRY and CDR2 is SYGVKD. The germline V and J ends were trimmed by 10 bases and 0 bases, with 14 bases remaining between them.

The chain recombines TRBV20-1 with TRBJ1-1, with 8 bases that match TRBD1. Losses at the gene ends were 3 bases for V and 2 bases for J; bases not matched to a gene: 2. This CDR3 is 13 amino acids long. CDR1 DFQATT and CDR2 SNEGSKA come from the germline V gene (reference sequence). The CDR3 DNA is TGCAGTGCTAGGGGACAGGCTAACACTGAAGCTTTCTTT. This sequence encodes CSARGQANTEAFF.

This chain joins TRBV20-1 and TRBJ2-7, with D maybe TRBD2 (5 bases). Germline lookup yields CDR1 DFQATT and CDR2 SNEGSKA (reference sequence). V lost 6 bases, J lost 4 bases, and 16 bases lay in between. CDR3 length: 13 amino acids. CDR3 in amino acids: CSALLGSFYEQYF. CDR3 nucleotides: TGCAGTGCCTTACTTGGGAGTTTTTACGAGCAGTACTTC.

This sequence joins TRBV4-1 and TRBJ1-2; D is ambiguous. The germline gives CDR1 MGHRA, CDR2 YSYEKL. Deletions cut 0 bases from V and 7 bases from J, with 15 bases between. The CDR3 has 15 residues. CDR3: CASSQDPWEFGGYTF. CDR3 nucleotide sequence: TGCGCCAGCAGCCAAGACCCTTGGGAATTCGGTGGCTACACCTTC.

Ten or more counts support this clonotype. The V call is TRBV19, the J call TRBJ1-2, with D perhaps matching TRBD1 (5 bases). The CDR3 contains 14 residues. The germline CDR1 and CDR2 sequences are LNHDA and SQIVND (reference sequence). V lost 6 bases and J lost 5, with 16 bases in between. CDR3 sequence: CASRSLGEEYGYTF. For the CDR3, the DNA is TGTGCCAGTAGGTCCTTAGGGGAGGAGTATGGCTACACCTTC.

This clonotype was observed many times. The chain has TRBV12-3 or TRBV12-4 and TRBJ1-6; 8 bases map to TRBD1. The CDR3 length is 11 residues. V lost 3 bases to trimming and J lost 14 bases; unmatched junction nucleotides: 0. The CDR3 DNA sequence: TGTGCCAGCAGTTTGGACAGGGCCCTCCACTTT. Translating gives CASSLDRALHF.

This clonotype was found a few times. The chain joins TRBV10-2 to TRBJ1-1; TRBD1 is a possible D gene (6 bases). V was pared by 7 bases and J by 3 bases, with 9 bases between. The CDR3 spans 12 residues. Per the germline V gene, CDR1 is WSHSY and CDR2 is SAAADI. This CDR3 is CASNEGDTEAFF. The CDR3 bases are TGCGCCAGCAACGAGGGGGACACTGAAGCTTTCTTT.